The rows below give T cell receptor beta chains drawn from one sample of a study of shared clonotypes between healthy human individuals. The assay was immunoSEQ multiplex PCR, and TCRdb's table has in-frame clones only and misses some. The data show roughly 330,000 clones, less than 85% seen once. The sample comprised memory CD4+ T cells sorted from blood. The origin of the receptors is a man aged 25 to 40 in good health. The CDR3 runs from the conserved cysteine through the conserved F or W. A D gene is named only where the DNA matches it firmly. Only part of the rows carry a size: once, few, many, or a class if the clone is expanded.

length: 17; V: TRBV19; size: NA; J: TRBJ2-1; D: TRBD2; CDR3: CASSMRLAGPGQREQFF; DNA: TGTGCCAGTAGTATGAGACTAGCGGGGCCGGGCCAACGAGAGCAGTTCTTC
length: 18; V: TRBV7-2; size: NA; J: TRBJ2-5; D: NA; CDR3: CASSLPAAFLGEKETQYF; DNA: TGTGCCAGCAGCTTACCAGCGGCATTCCTAGGGGAGAAAGAGACCCAGTACTTC
length: 14; V: TRBV18; size: NA; J: TRBJ1-2; D: NA; CDR3: CASSTPQGGYGYTF; DNA: TGTGCCAGCTCTACACCCCAGGGTGGCTATGGCTACACCTTC
length: 11; V: TRBV9; size: NA; J: TRBJ1-4; D: NA; CDR3: CASKRVGKLFF; DNA: TGTGCCAGCAAGCGAGTCGGAAAACTGTTTTTT
length: 13; V: TRBV29-1; size: NA; J: TRBJ2-5; D: NA; CDR3: CSVRPPGGETQYF; DNA: TGCAGCGTTAGGCCCCCAGGTGGAGAGACCCAGTACTTC
length: 15; V: TRBV6-1; size: NA; J: TRBJ1-2; D: NA; CDR3: CASSDGIPGAGGYTF; DNA: TGTGCCAGCAGTGACGGGATTCCGGGGGCTGGTGGCTACACCTTC
length: 18; V: TRBV4-1; size: NA; J: TRBJ1-4; D: NA; CDR3: CASSQIRGIGALNEKLFF; DNA: TGCGCCAGCAGCCAAATCCGGGGTATTGGTGCCCTAAATGAAAAACTGTTTTTT
length: 10; V: TRBV20-1; size: NA; J: TRBJ2-1; D: NA; CDR3: CSDRNNEQFF; DNA: TGCAGTGATCGGAATAATGAGCAGTTCTTC
length: 13; V: TRBV7-3; size: NA; J: TRBJ2-3; D: NA; CDR3: CASSQSTGSAQYF; DNA: TGTGCCAGCAGCCAGTCGACAGGTTCTGCGCAGTATTTT
length: 15; V: TRBV7-8; size: NA; J: TRBJ1-3; D: NA; CDR3: CASSLWAISGNTIYF; DNA: TGTGCCAGCAGCTTATGGGCTATCTCTGGAAACACCATATATTTT
length: 14; V: TRBV15; size: few; J: TRBJ2-4; D: NA; CDR3: CATSLPGRANIQYF; DNA: TGTGCCACCAGCCTTCCCGGACGGGCAAACATTCAGTACTTC
length: 17; V: TRBV12-5; size: NA; J: TRBJ2-7; D: NA; CDR3: CASGLSGTPRGVREQYF; DNA: TGTGCTAGTGGTTTATCAGGGACCCCAAGGGGAGTACGCGAGCAGTACTTC
length: 17; V: TRBV5-1; size: NA; J: TRBJ2-7; D: NA; CDR3: CASRGGFRDLGVYEQYF; DNA: TGCGCCAGCAGAGGAGGGTTTCGGGACTTAGGGGTTTACGAGCAGTACTTC
length: 16; V: TRBV13; size: NA; J: TRBJ2-4; D: TRBD2; CDR3: CASSLGAGRAENIQYF; DNA: TGTGCCAGCAGCTTAGGGGCCGGGAGGGCCGAGAACATTCAGTACTTC
length: 14; V: TRBV19; size: NA; J: TRBJ1-5; D: NA; CDR3: CASSSQAGTQPQHF; DNA: TGTGCCAGTAGCAGCCAGGCTGGGACCCAGCCCCAGCATTTT
length: 15; V: TRBV28; size: NA; J: TRBJ1-5; D: TRBD1; CDR3: CASSSYSGGDQPQHF; DNA: TGTGCCAGCAGCTCTTATTCAGGGGGTGACCAGCCCCAGCATTTT
length: 13; V: TRBV2; size: NA; J: TRBJ1-5; D: NA; CDR3: CASSDSGNQPQHF; DNA: TGTGCCAGCAGTGATTCAGGGAATCAGCCCCAGCATTTT